A selection of T cell receptor beta chains follows, all from one sample in a study of blood T cell repertoires in COVID-19. Assay used: immunoSEQ multiplex PCR; TCRdb lists only in-frame clones, some missing. The sample records about 170,000 clones, over 70% being singletons. Sequenced: PBMCs or T cells enriched from blood (not recorded which). All receptors come from a woman in her forties or fifties in a cohort exposed to, infected with or recovered from COVID-19 (not recorded which). The CDR3 runs from the conserved cysteine through the conserved F or W. The order of the fields is clone size, D gene, V gene, J gene, CDR3 DNA, CDR3 protein. The D gene is left open where the match is weak. Clone size, where shown, is once, few, many, or a class for clones that have expanded.

>.|TRBD1|TRBV28|TRBJ1-1
TGTGCCAGCAGTTTACTAACGGACAGGGGAAGTGAAGCTTTCTTT
CASSLLTDRGSEAFF
>.|TRBD1|TRBV7-2|TRBJ2-7
TGTGCCAGCAGCTCCCGCGGGACAGGGGGCGGCTACGAGCAGTACTTC
CASSSRGTGGGYEQYF
>.|.|TRBV7-9|TRBJ2-5
TGTGCCAGCAGCTTACTTCAGGGGACGGAGACCCAGTACTTC
CASSLLQGTETQYF
>.|TRBD1|TRBV7-2|TRBJ2-3
TGTGCCAGCAGTCACACAGGGGGCATCACAGATACGCAGTATTTT
CASSHTGGITDTQYF
>.|TRBD2|TRBV6-5|TRBJ2-1
TGTGCCAGCAGGACGGGACTAGCGGGGCACAATGAGCAGTTCTTC
CASRTGLAGHNEQFF
>.|TRBD1|TRBV29-1|TRBJ1-3
TGCAGCGTTACACGGGGACAGGCCGCTGGAAACACCATATATTTT
CSVTRGQAAGNTIYF
>few|.|TRBV15|TRBJ2-6
TGTGCCACCAGCAGAGTGAGGATCTCTGGGGCCAACGTCCTGACTTTC
CATSRVRISGANVLTF
>.|.|TRBV4-3|TRBJ1-6
TGCGCCAGCAGCCAGCACTCAAACAGGCTTTCCTATAATTCACCCCTCCACTTT
CASSQHSNRLSYNSPLHF
>.|TRBD2|TRBV18|TRBJ2-1
TGTGCCAGCTACCTCGGTCTAGCGGGGGACTACAATGAGCAGTTCTTC
CASYLGLAGDYNEQFF
>.|.|TRBV3-1/TRBV3-2|TRBJ2-2
TGTGCCAGCAGCCAAAACCCGTCGGTCGGGGAGCTGTTTTTT
CASSQNPSVGELFF
>.|.|TRBV11-1|TRBJ2-2
TGTGCCAGCAGAGAATACCCCGGGAGGAACACCGGGGAGCTGTTTTTT
CASREYPGRNTGELFF
>.|.|TRBV15|TRBJ1-1
TGTGCCACCAGCAGAAAGGGGACACTCTTAAGTGGCACTGAAGCTTTCTTT
CATSRKGTLLSGTEAFF
>.|TRBD1|TRBV14|TRBJ1-5
TGTGCCAGCAGCCCCCGGGACAGTATAATTCAGCCCCAGCATTTT
CASSPRDSIIQPQHF
>.|.|TRBV9|TRBJ2-3
TGTGCCAGCAGCGTCGGGAAAGGCACAGATACGCAGTATTTT
CASSVGKGTDTQYF
>.|.|TRBV2|TRBJ1-2
TGTGCCAGCAGTCCGGAGGGCACCGCGGACCGGGGCTACACCTTC
CASSPEGTADRGYTF
>.|.|TRBV12-3/TRBV12-4|TRBJ2-1
TGTGCCAGCAGGCGGGACCGCGGGGAGCAGTTCTTC
CASRRDRGEQFF
>.|.|TRBV14|TRBJ1-2
TGTGCCAGCAGCCACCGGACAGTAACGACTAACTATGGCTACACCTTC
CASSHRTVTTNYGYTF
>.|TRBD2|TRBV2|TRBJ2-1
TGTGCCACAGAGCGAGGGAGGGCCCGGAATGAGCAGTTCTTC
CATERGRARNEQFF
>once|.|TRBV6-5|TRBJ1-4
TGTGCCAGCAGTCCGGCCACTCAGGGTAATGAAAAACTGTTTTTT
CASSPATQGNEKLFF
>once|TRBD1|TRBV6-5|TRBJ1-4
TGTGCCAGCAGAAGACAGGGAAATGAAAAACTGTTTTTT
CASRRQGNEKLFF
>.|.|TRBV19|TRBJ1-5
TGTGCCAGTAGTAAGGAGGGACAGCCCCAGCATTTT
CASSKEGQPQHF
>.|TRBD1|TRBV19|TRBJ1-5
TGTGCCAGTAGTGACAGGGGGCGCGAACAGCCCCAGCATTTT
CASSDRGREQPQHF
>few|.|TRBV18|TRBJ1-5
TGTGCCAGCTCACCACTTCCAGGCAATCAGCCCCAGCATTTT
CASSPLPGNQPQHF
>.|.|TRBV10-3|TRBJ1-1
TGTGCCATCAGGACCAGGGGACCGGACACTGAAGCTTTCTTT
CAIRTRGPDTEAFF
>.|TRBD1|TRBV27|TRBJ2-7
TGTGCCAGCAGTCCCCGACAGGGTACCTACGAGCAGTACTTC
CASSPRQGTYEQYF
>few|.|TRBV28|TRBJ2-3
TGTGCCAGCAACTCGCCGGGCGGGCCAACAGATACGCAGTATTTT
CASNSPGGPTDTQYF
>.|TRBD2|TRBV7-3|TRBJ2-1
TGTGCCAGCAGCTTAACGGCAGCGGGAGGTTCCTACAATGAGCAGTTCTTC
CASSLTAAGGSYNEQFF
>.|.|TRBV30|TRBJ2-2
TGTGCCTGGAGGACATGGGGGGACCCCAACACCGGGGAGCTGTTTTTT
CAWRTWGDPNTGELFF
>.|.|TRBV20-1|TRBJ2-1
TGCAGTGCTAGTGGAACGGGATGGTCCTACAATGAGCAGTTCTTC
CSASGTGWSYNEQFF
>.|.|TRBV7-8|TRBJ1-2
TGTGCCAGCAGCTTAGAGACCACAGGGACCTACTATGGCTACACCTTC
CASSLETTGTYYGYTF